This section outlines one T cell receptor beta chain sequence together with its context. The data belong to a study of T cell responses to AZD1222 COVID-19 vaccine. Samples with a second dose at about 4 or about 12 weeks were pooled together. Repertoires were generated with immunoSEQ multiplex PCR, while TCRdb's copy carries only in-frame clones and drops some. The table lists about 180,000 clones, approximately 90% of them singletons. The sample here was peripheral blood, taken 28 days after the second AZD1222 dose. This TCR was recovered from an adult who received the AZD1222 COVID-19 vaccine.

The CDR3 loop reads CATSRASGSNTGELFF. The CDR3 region has the DNA TGTGCCACCAGCAGGGCAAGCGGGTCGAACACCGGGGAGCTGTTTTTT. This sequence joins TRBV15 and TRBJ2-2; tentatively, D is TRBD2 (6 bases). V shed 3 bases and J shed 0 bases, with 11 bases lying between them. This CDR3 region has 16 residues. In germline, CDR1 is LNHNV, CDR2 YYDKDF (reference sequence).